Below, one T cell receptor (beta chain) is given with its context. Antigen specificity is unknown. There are 16 residues in the CDR3. V lost 3 bases and J lost 8, with 20 bases in between. The sample is drawn from a study of post-analysis software for immune sequencing data. As for the study in general: In terms of disease course, relapsing-remitting, secondary progressive and progressive-relapsing multiple sclerosis were included. Broader study findings: Comparison with controls showed significantly lower normalized Chao1 diversity in multiple sclerosis patients. With F measure, samples from one preparation batch clustered together strongly. TRBV5-6, TRBV5-1 and TRBV20-1 were among four or five TRBV segments more frequent in patients than controls.

TCR beta libraries were prepared from cDNA with unique molecular identifiers. Input of roughly 1 to 11 million T cells yielded around 460,000 cDNA molecules. TCRdb fed the PCR reads into MiXCR, producing one record per CDR3 protein. The table shows approximately 400,000 distinct CDR3 sequences, with roughly 35% occurring only once. The specimen was blood. This sequence joins TRBV12-3 or TRBV12-4 and TRBJ2-1; either TRBD1 or TRBD2 may supply D (5 bases each). This sequence was found in a girl under 18 with multiple sclerosis. CDR3 amino acids: CASSLYGTVPRDEQFF. Here the CDR3 DNA reads TGTGCCAGCAGTTTGTACGGGACGGTTCCTCGGGATGAGCAGTTCTTC.